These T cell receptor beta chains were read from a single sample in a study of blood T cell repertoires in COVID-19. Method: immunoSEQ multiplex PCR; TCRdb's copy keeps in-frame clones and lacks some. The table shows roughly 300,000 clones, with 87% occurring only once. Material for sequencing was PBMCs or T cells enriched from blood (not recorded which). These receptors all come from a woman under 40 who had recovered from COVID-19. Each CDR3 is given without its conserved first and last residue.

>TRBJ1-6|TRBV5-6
ASSRDRAPYPLH
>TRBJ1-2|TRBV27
ASRVKGGYGYT
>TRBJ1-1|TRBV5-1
ASSVTGAHTEAF
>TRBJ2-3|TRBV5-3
ARSLASRAGRVETQY
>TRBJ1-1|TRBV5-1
ASRGPGSLTEAF
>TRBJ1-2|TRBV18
ASSPPTGGAGGYT
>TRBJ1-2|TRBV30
AWSPQQGFNYGYT
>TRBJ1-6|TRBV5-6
ASSRTGGGSPLH
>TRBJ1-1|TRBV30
AWSVQGAGTEAF
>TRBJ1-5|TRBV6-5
ASARTGQPQH
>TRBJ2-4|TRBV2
ASSDGRAKNIQY
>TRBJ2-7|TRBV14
ASSQGRRGPYEQY
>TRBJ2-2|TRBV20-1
SASTPGELF
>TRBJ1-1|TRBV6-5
ASSKTGGAGTEAF
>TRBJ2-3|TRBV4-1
ASSQEGRGGTDTQY
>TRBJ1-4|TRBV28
ASSQPGQRNEKLF
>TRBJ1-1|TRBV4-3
ASSQDEGGNTEAF
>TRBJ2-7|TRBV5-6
ASSRDRGLSYEQY
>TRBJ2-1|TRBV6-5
ASRRTGPYNEQF
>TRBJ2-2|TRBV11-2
ASSPQGAGFPGELF
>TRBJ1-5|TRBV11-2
ASSQGTGGGQPQH
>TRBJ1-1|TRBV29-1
SAAGGPSEAF
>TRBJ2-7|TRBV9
ASSVGVAGGSYEQY
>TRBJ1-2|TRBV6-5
ASSYEAQGLEGYT
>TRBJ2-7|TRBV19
ASSIDYRGAYEQY
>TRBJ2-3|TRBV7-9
ASSLRGGAGNTQY
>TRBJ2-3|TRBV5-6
ASSFRGSGTDTQY
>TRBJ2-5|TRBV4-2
ASSLSPGEETQY
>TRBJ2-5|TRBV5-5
ASSDTTGVGETQY
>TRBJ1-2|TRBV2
ASSEDRKSYGYT
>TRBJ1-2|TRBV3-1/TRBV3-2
ASSQDAAYYGYT
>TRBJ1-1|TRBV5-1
ASSLGATADTEAF
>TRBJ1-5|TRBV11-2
ASSRDRNQPQH
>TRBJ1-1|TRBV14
ASSQTGGMAEAF
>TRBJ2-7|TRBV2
ASSDGRDYEQY
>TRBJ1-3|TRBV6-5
ASSQQGRTGNTIY
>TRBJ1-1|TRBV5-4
ASSSHHKRNTEAF
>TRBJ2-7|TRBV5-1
ASSQWGVGSYEQY
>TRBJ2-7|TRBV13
ASSGPGLALEQY
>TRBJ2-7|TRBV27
ASSLTGTGDYEQY
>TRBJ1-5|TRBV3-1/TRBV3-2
ASSQGPGGHQPQH
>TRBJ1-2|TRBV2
ASRTGTAYYYGYT
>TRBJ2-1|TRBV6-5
ATRVRRSGEQF
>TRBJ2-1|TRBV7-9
ASSSAGGTEQF
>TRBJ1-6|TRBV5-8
ASSMHRGNSPLH
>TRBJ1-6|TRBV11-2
ASSLAAGLGSPLH
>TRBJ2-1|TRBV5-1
ASSWAGGTDEQF
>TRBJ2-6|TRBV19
ASSKARANSGANVLT
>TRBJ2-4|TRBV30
AWSRQANIQY
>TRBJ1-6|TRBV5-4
ASSPRGGTSPLH
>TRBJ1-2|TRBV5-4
ASSFSVEPLGYT
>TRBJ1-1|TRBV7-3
ASSLGPGQENTEAF
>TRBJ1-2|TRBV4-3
ASSQDWGQGPHT